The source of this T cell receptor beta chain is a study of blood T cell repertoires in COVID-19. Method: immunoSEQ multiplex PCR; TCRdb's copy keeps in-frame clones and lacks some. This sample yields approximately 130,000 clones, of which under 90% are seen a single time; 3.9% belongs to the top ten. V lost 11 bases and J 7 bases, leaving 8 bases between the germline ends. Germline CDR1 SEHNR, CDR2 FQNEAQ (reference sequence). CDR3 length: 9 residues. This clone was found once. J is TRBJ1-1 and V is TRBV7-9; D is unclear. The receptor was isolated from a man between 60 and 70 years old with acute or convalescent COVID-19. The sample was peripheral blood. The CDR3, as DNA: TGTGCCGCGGGATTTGAAGCTTTCTTT. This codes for CAAGFEAFF.